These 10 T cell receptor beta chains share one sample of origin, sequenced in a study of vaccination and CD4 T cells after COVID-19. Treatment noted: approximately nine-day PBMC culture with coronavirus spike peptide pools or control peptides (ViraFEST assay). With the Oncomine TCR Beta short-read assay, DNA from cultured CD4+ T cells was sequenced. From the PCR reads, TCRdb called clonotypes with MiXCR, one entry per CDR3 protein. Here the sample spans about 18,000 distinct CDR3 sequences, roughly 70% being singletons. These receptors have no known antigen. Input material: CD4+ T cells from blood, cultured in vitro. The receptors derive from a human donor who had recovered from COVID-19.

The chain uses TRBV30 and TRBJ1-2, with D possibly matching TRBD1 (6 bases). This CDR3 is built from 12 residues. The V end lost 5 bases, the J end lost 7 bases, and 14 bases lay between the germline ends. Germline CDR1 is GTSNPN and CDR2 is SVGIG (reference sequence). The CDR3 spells CAWSTGLIGYTF. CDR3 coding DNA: TGTGCCTGGTCAACAGGGTTGATTGGCTACACCTTC.

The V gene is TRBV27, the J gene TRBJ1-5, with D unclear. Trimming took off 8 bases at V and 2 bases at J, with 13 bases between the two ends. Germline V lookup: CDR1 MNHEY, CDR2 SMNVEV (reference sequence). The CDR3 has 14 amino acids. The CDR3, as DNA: TGTGCCAGCGGTGCGCGGGTTGGCAATCAGCCCCAGCATTTT. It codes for CASGARVGNQPQHF.

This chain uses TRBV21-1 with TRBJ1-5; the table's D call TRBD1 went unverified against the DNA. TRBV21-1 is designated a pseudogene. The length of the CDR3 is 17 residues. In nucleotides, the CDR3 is TGTGCCAGCAGCATCCATACCGCCGGGACAGGTAATCAGCCCCAGCATTTT. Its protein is CASSIHTAGTGNQPQHF.

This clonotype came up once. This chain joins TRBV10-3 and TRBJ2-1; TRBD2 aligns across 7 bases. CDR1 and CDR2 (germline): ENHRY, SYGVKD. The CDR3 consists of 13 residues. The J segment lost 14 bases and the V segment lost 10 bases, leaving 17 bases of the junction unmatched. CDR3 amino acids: CATPGTRTSDEFF. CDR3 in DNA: TGTGCCACCCCGGGCACTAGGACTAGTGATGAGTTCTTC.

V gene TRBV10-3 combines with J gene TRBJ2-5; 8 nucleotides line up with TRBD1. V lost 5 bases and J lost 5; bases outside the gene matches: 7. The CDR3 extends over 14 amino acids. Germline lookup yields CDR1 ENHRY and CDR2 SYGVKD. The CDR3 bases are TGTGCCATCAGTAACACAGGGGGAGCGGAGACCCAGTACTTC. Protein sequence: CAISNTGGAETQYF.

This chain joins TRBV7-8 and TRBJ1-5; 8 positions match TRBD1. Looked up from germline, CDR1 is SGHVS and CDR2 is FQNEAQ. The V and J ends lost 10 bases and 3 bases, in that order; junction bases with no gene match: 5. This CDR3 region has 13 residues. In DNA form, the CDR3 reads TGTGCCACCCGACAGGGGACCAATCAGCCCCAGCATTTT. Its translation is CATRQGTNQPQHF.

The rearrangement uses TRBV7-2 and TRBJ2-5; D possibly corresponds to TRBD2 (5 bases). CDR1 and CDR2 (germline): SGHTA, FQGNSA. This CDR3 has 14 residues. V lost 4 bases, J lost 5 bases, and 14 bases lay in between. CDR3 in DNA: TGTGCCAGCAGCTCCTACCCACGCGGGGAGACCCAGTACTTC. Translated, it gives CASSSYPRGETQYF. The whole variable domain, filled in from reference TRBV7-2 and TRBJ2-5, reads GAGVSQSPSNKVTEKGKDVELRCDPISGHTALYWYRQSLGQGLEFLIYFQGNSAPDKSGLPSDRFSAERTGGSVSTLTIQRTQQEDSAVYLCASSSYPRGETQYFGPGTRLLVL.

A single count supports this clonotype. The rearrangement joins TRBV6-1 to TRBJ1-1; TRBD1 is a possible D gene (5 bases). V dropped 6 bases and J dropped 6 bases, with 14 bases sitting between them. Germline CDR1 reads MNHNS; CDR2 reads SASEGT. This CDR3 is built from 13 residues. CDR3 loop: CASRQEARAEAFF. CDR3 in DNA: TGTGCCAGCAGACAGGAGGCGAGGGCTGAAGCTTTCTTT.

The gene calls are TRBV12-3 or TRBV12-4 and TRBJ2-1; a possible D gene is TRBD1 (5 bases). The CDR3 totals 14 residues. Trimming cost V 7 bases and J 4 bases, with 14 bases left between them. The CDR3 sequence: CASTDPGQYNEQFF. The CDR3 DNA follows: TGTGCCAGCACCGACCCAGGGCAGTACAATGAGCAGTTCTTC.

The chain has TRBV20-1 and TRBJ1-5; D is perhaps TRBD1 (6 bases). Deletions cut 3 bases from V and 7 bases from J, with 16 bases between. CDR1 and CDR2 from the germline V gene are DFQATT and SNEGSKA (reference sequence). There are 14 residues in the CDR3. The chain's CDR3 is CSASRRGQWQPQHF. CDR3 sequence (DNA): TGCAGTGCTAGTCGCCGGGGGCAATGGCAGCCCCAGCATTTT.